One sample yielded the 30 T cell receptor beta chains listed below, sequenced in a study of tumor-infiltrating lymphocytes in primary liver carcinoma (TCRdb year 2017). Total RNA and DNA were co-extracted from around 18-30 mg of bulk tissue with the AllPrep DNA/RNA mini kit, without cell sorting. TCRdb records Illumina HiSeq 2500 as the sequencer. TCRbeta-specific cDNA was reverse-transcribed from 500 ng total RNA using a constant-region primer and ProtoScript II reverse transcriptase. Three nested multiplex PCR rounds, following a slightly modified ARM-PCR procedure, were used to build the TCRbeta libraries. Multiplex TRBV1-TRBV30 forward primers and a Cbeta reverse primer were used in the first two PCR rounds, each of which was run for roughly 9 cycles. In-frame beta chains were kept once TCRdb had trimmed the public reads at Q25 with fastp and called clones with MiXCR. Each CDR3 protein appears once, grouped with its most common genes and DNA. The sample data list about 41,000 distinct CDR3 sequences, and around 66% of these were observed just once. About 20% of the sample rests with the top ten.

The material sequenced was liver tumor tissue from sampling region 2. The label giving this sample's cell subset or site can be read as: tumor region T2, inferior pole. These receptors were taken from a man aged 35-49 years with primary liver carcinoma and hepatitis B virus infection.

The chain carries TRBV4-1 and TRBJ2-7; possibly TRBD1 for D (5 bases). CDR1 is MGHRA, CDR2 YSYEKL, per germline. This CDR3 region has 15 residues. With 3 bases removed from V and 3 bases from J, the gap between germline ends came to 15 bases. CDR3 in DNA: TGCGCCAGCAGCCAGGACACCTGGCTATACTACGAGCAGTACTTC. It encodes CASSQDTWLYYEQYF.

As to this clonotype: The conserved closing phenylalanine or tryptophan is absent in this CDR3, likely reflecting a read error. The V and J genes are TRBV6-2 or TRBV6-3 and TRBJ2-1; D remains unclear. The CDR3 is 15 residues long. Germline CDR1 is MNHEY and CDR2 is SVGEGT. This chain's CDR3 is CASRLPQASYNEQFI. The CDR3 DNA reads as TGTGCCAGCAGGTTGCCTCAAGCGTCCTATAATGAGCAGTTCATC.

This chain joins TRBV19 and TRBJ2-7; 9 bases map to TRBD2. Germline CDR1 LNHDA, CDR2 SQIVND (reference sequence). The J segment lost 5 bases and the V segment lost 8 bases, leaving 16 bases of the junction unmatched. This CDR3 is built from 16 residues. The CDR3 sequence is CASAKTEAGGIHEQYF. DNA of the CDR3: TGTGCCAGTGCCAAAACCGAAGCGGGAGGTATCCACGAGCAGTACTTC.

Worth noting for this clonotype: Likely a read error: the CDR3 ends without its conserved phenylalanine or tryptophan. It is unclear where the CDR3 begins or ends on the DNA, so no DNA is shown, and the CDR3 is as TCRdb lists it. The gene calls are TRBV6-5 and TRBJ2-7; the table assigns TRBD1, which was not confirmed against the DNA. In germline, CDR1 is MNHEY, CDR2 SVGAGI. The CDR3 totals 13 residues, both ends included. CDR3 sequence reads: CASSPTGSYEQYL.

This clonotype was observed once. Possible read error: a much larger clone is one base away. The V and J genes are TRBV30 and TRBJ2-3, with D possibly being TRBD1 (6 bases). The J call may be incorrect, as the DNA end agrees better with TRBJ1-5. Germline V gene sequence: CDR1 GTSNPN, CDR2 SVGIG (reference sequence). The CDR3 contains 13 residues. The DNA of the CDR3 is TGTACCTGGAGTACAGGGTACCCAGATACGCAGCATTTT. This sequence encodes CTWSTGYPDTQHF.

Concerning this clonotype: Here the CDR3 omits its conserved ending phenylalanine or tryptophan, so a read error is the likely source. This chain uses TRBV2 with TRBJ2-7; D remains ambiguous. Germline V gene lookup returns CDR1 SNHLY and CDR2 FYNNEI. The V gene lost 6 bases and the J gene lost 9 bases, with 12 bases spanning the gap. The CDR3 runs to 11 residues. CDR3 residues: CASSLKAGQYL. Written as DNA, the CDR3 is TGTGCCAGCAGCCTAAAGGCTGGGCAGTACCTC.

The V gene is TRBV5-1, the J gene TRBJ2-1; TRBD2 aligns across 9 bases. The CDR3 spans 13 residues. Germline-derived CDR1 and CDR2 are SGHRS and YFSETQ. V lost 5 bases to trimming and J lost 11 bases; unmatched junction nucleotides: 8. CDR3 nucleotide sequence: TGCGCCAGCAGTTCGACGGGACTAGCTAAGCAGTTCTTC. It yields the protein CASSSTGLAKQFF.

At least ten counts were recorded for this clonotype. The chain links TRBV7-3 to TRBJ2-1; D may correspond to TRBD1 or TRBD2 (5 bases each). The CDR3 sequence is 15 residues long. Trimming took 5 bases from V and 2 from J, leaving 13 bases between them. Germline loops: CDR1 SGHTA, CDR2 FQGTGA. CDR3: CASSTGRSPYNEQFF. The CDR3 region has the DNA TGTGCCAGCAGCACGGGACGGTCCCCCTACAATGAGCAGTTCTTC.

Details on this clonotype: A read error is possible here, since a much larger clone lies one base away. This chain uses TRBV7-9 with TRBJ1-1; maybe TRBD1 (6 bases). Germline assignment: CDR1 SEHNR and CDR2 FQNEAQ (reference sequence). Trimming removed 7 bases at V and 0 bases at J, with 12 bases between. This CDR3 has 14 amino acids. The CDR3 DNA reads as TGTGCCAGCATCTTGGACAGACTGAACACTGAAGCTTTCTTT. Translation gives CASILDRLNTEAFF.

V and J are TRBV6-1 and TRBJ1-1; D gene uncertain. With 8 bases removed from V and 3 bases from J, the gap between germline ends came to 13 bases. CDR3 length: 13 residues. CDR1 is MNHNS and CDR2 is SASEGT in the germline V gene. The CDR3 region is CASALMEYTEAFF. The CDR3 nucleotides are TGTGCCAGCGCCCTCATGGAGTACACTGAAGCTTTCTTT.

Worth noting for this clonotype: A read error may produce the germline difference seen at one junction end. This sequence joins TRBV5-1 and TRBJ2-1; D is perhaps TRBD1 or TRBD2 (5 bases each). This CDR3 is 16 amino acids long. CDR1 and CDR2 from the germline V gene are SGHRS and YFSETQ. The CDR3, as DNA: TGCGCCAGCATTTCAGACGGGGCAATCTTCTACATTGAGCAGTTCTTC. Its protein product is CASISDGAIFYIEQFF. Full variable domain (outside the CDR3, taken from reference TRBV5-1 and TRBJ2-1): KAGVTQTPRYLIKTRGQQVTLSCSPISGHRSVSWYQQTPGQGLQFLFEYFSETQRNKGNFPGRFSGRQFSNSRSEMNVSTLELGDSALYLCASISDGAIFYIEQFFGPGTRLTVL.

This rearrangement joins TRBV19 to TRBJ1-1; the D is unclear. This CDR3 is built from 15 residues. V was clipped by 7 bases and J by 7 bases, with 22 bases between them. The V gene's germline CDR1 is LNHDA and CDR2 SQIVND (reference sequence). CDR3 in amino acids: CASKREGSTGNEAFF. The CDR3 DNA reads as TGTGCCAGTAAAAGGGAGGGCTCTACGGGCAATGAAGCTTTCTTT.

By its share, this clonotype is medium-sized. The rearrangement links TRBV6-5 to TRBJ1-3; no definite D call. This CDR3 comprises 14 residues. Trimming left V 6 bases short and J 0 bases short, with 9 bases between. Per the germline V gene, CDR1 is MNHEY and CDR2 is SVGAGI. CDR3 coding DNA: TGTGCCAGCAGGCCCAAAGTCTCTGGAAACACCATATATTTT. Translated: CASRPKVSGNTIYF.

On this clonotype itself: At one of its ends the junction is not consistent with the germline gene, which may arise from a read error. V usage is TRBV6-5 and J usage is TRBJ2-3, with 11 bases aligning to TRBD1. CDR1 and CDR2 (germline): MNHEY, SVGAGI. The CDR3 runs to 14 residues. CDR3 sequence (DNA): TGTGCCAGTAGTCGGACAGGGGGCACAGATAGGCAGTATTTT. It translates to CASSRTGGTDRQYF.

There are a few counts of this clonotype. This chain connects TRBV18 to TRBJ2-5; possible D gene TRBD2, 5 bases. V shed 2 bases and J shed 5 bases, with 9 bases lying between them. This CDR3 spans 13 amino acids. Germline loops: CDR1 KGHSH, CDR2 LQKENI. Written as DNA, the CDR3 is TGTGCCAGCTCACCAGCGGGTTGGGAGACCCAGTACTTC. Encoded protein: CASSPAGWETQYF.

With regard to this clonotype: The conserved phenylalanine or tryptophan is not found at the CDR3 terminus, so this likely reflects a read error. The limits of the CDR3 on the DNA are not certain, so only TCRdb's listed CDR3 is given. The chain links TRBV4-3 to TRBJ1-6; TRBD1, the D gene given by the table, was not confirmed from the DNA. The CDR3 has 20 amino acids, counting both end residues. Germline V CDR1 and CDR2: LGHNA, YSLEER. The CDR3 spells CASSQDLQGQGSSYNSPPHL.

As concerns this clonotype: This could be a read error, since a much larger clone is one nucleotide away. V gene TRBV5-4 combines with J gene TRBJ2-5, with D perhaps TRBD1 or TRBD2 (5 bases each). The V end was cut by 4 bases, the J end by 2 bases, with 15 bases between. The CDR3 contains 15 residues. The germline CDR1 and CDR2 sequences are SGHNT and YYREEE (reference sequence). The chain's CDR3 is CASSMAGAGQETQYF. The CDR3 bases are TGTGCCAGCAGCATGGCGGGTGCAGGGCAAGAGACCCAGTACTTC.

Points on this clonotype: Mismatch with germline at one junction end may stem from a read error. The chain employs TRBV5-6 and TRBJ2-7; a possible D gene is TRBD1 (5 bases). The CDR3 has 15 amino acids. Germline values: CDR1 SGHDT, CDR2 YYEEEE. In DNA form, the CDR3 reads TGTGCCAGCAGTTGGACATGGATCGGGCCCTACGAGCAATACTTC. Its translation: CASSWTWIGPYEQYF.

As regards this clonotype: One end of the junction fails to match germline, which may point to a read error. J is TRBJ1-1 and V is TRBV5-6, with D hard to call. CDR1 is SGHDT, CDR2 YYEEEE, per germline. This CDR3 has 14 residues. This CDR3 reads CVSSFHGFNTEAFF. The CDR3 region has the DNA TGTGTCAGCAGCTTTCACGGATTTAACACTGAAGCTTTCTTC. Combining the CDR3 with reference TRBV5-6 and TRBJ1-1 gives the whole variable domain DAGVTQSPTHLIKTRGQQVTLRCSPKSGHDTVSWYQQALGQGPQFIFQYYEEEERQRGNFPDRFSGHQFPNYSSELNVNALLLGDSALYLCVSSFHGFNTEAFFGQGTRLTVV.

By share, this clonotype counts as large (0.1 to 1%). The V and J genes are TRBV29-1 and TRBJ2-1; D possibly corresponds to TRBD2 (6 bases). CDR1 and CDR2 (germline): SQVTM, ANQGSEA. Deletions cut 5 bases from V and 10 bases from J, with 9 bases between. The CDR3 is 10 amino acids. In DNA form, the CDR3 reads TGCAGCGTTCTCCGGGAGGAGCAGTTCTTC. This sequence encodes CSVLREEQFF.

With respect to this clonotype: One junction end does not reproduce the germline sequence, and a read error may be involved. The V and J genes are TRBV4-3 and TRBJ2-3, with D maybe TRBD2 (6 bases). Germline-derived CDR1 and CDR2 are LGHNA and YSLEER. The CDR3 totals 16 residues. The chain's CDR3 is CASSQDASEIPDTQYF. CDR3 in DNA: TGTGCCAGCAGCCAAGATGCTAGCGAGATTCCAGATACGCAGTATTTT.

The chain combines TRBV11-2 with TRBJ2-6; D is undetermined. Looked up from germline, CDR1 is SGHAT and CDR2 is FQNNGV. The V end lost 3 bases, the J end lost 2 bases, and 8 bases lay between the germline ends. This CDR3 spans 15 amino acids. The CDR3 protein is CASSFDGTGANVLTF. CDR3 nucleotides: TGTGCCAGCAGCTTCGATGGGACTGGGGCCAACGTCCTGACTTTC.

Details on this clonotype: An end of the junction does not agree with germline; a read error may underlie this. The V gene is TRBV7-9, the J gene TRBJ1-1; tentative D call: TRBD1 (6 bases). Germline CDR1 reads SEHNR; CDR2 reads FQNEAQ (reference sequence). The CDR3 length is 17 residues. The CDR3 loop is CTSSPSGARGPQCEAFF. The CDR3 coding sequence is TGTACCAGCAGCCCCAGCGGGGCCAGGGGCCCCCAATGTGAAGCCTTCTTT. The entire variable domain, with the rest obtained from reference TRBV7-9 and TRBJ1-1, is as follows: DTGVSQNPRHKITKRGQNVTFRCDPISEHNRLYWYRQTLGQGPEFLTYFQNEAQLEKSRLLSDRFSAERPKGSFSTLEIQRTEQGDSAMYLCTSSPSGARGPQCEAFFGQGTRLTVV.

For this clonotype: The CDR3 ends on some other residue instead of the conserved phenylalanine or tryptophan, so this is likely a read error. It is unclear where the CDR3 begins or ends on the DNA, so no DNA is shown, and the CDR3 is as TCRdb lists it. The chain is built from TRBV11-3 and TRBJ1-1. Per the germline V gene, CDR1 is SGHNT and CDR2 is YENEEA. With termini counted, the CDR3 has 13 amino acids. The CDR3 reads CVSSLAVNTEASL.

Concerning this clonotype: One end of the junction fails to match germline, which may point to a read error. The chain joins TRBV11-2 to TRBJ2-3; D ambiguous. CDR3 length: 12 amino acids. Per germline, CDR1 SGHAT and CDR2 FQNNGV. CDR3 sequence: CASSTQADTQYF. CDR3 DNA: TGTGCCAGCAGCACCCAGGCAGATACTCAGTATTTT.

Turning to this clonotype: An end of the junction differs from the germline gene, which may be a read error. The J gene is TRBJ1-5, the V gene TRBV4-3, with unresolved D. Per germline, CDR1 LGHNA and CDR2 YSLEER. The CDR3 sequence is 15 residues long. The CDR3 here is CTSTRDYNGNQPQHF. Here the CDR3 DNA reads TGCACCAGCACCCGGGATTATAATGGCAATCAGCCCCAGCATTTT.

In regard to this clonotype: At one boundary the junction diverges from the germline segment, which might be a read error. The chain couples TRBV11-2 to TRBJ2-7; 8 bases line up with TRBD1. This CDR3 contains 14 residues. CDR1 SGHAT and CDR2 FQNNGV come from the germline V gene. CDR3 sequence reads: CTSSLGSDRGEQYF. Written as DNA, the CDR3 is TGTACCAGCAGCTTAGGCTCCGACAGGGGAGAGCAGTACTTC.

The table lists this clonotype with a few counts. Its ends do not fully match the called genes, so a read error is possible. The rearrangement links TRBV29-1 to TRBJ2-2; 7 bases align to TRBD2. Germline values: CDR1 SQVTM, CDR2 ANQGSEA. This CDR3 contains 12 residues. CDR3 DNA sequence: TGCAGCGTGCCTGAGGGGAGCGGGGAGCTGGTTTTC. Protein product: CSVPEGSGELVF.

This clonotype appeared once. The junction departs from the called germline gene at one end, perhaps through a read error. The J gene is TRBJ2-1, the V gene TRBV24-1; 7 bases line up with TRBD2. From germline, CDR1 is KGHDR and CDR2 SFDVKD. This CDR3 is built from 11 residues. The CDR3 DNA reads as TGTGCCACGGAGCGGGATGATGAGCAGCTCTTC. Translated: CATERDDEQLF.

This clonotype was observed many times. CDR3 sequence: CASNRQATNEKLFF. CDR3 sequence (DNA): TGTGCCAGCAATCGACAGGCAACTAATGAAAAACTGTTTTTT. The chain couples TRBV28 to TRBJ1-4; a weak D match, TRBD1 (6 bases). V dropped 7 bases and J dropped 0 bases, with 9 bases sitting between them. The V gene's germline CDR1 is MDHEN and CDR2 SYDVKM. CDR3 length: 14 amino acids.